This T cell receptor beta chain was recorded in a study of OX40 agonist ivuxolimab in advanced cancers. Study background: A diagnosis of hepatocellular carcinoma, melanoma, renal cell or head and neck cancer was present in dose-escalation patients. Study observations and caveats: Several nonresponders also turned out to have low normalized T-cell clonal expansion.

Generated by immunoSEQ multiplex PCR, the TCRdb table keeps only in-frame clones and is missing some. The sample comprises just under 65,000 clones, around 85% of which are singletons, and 1% rests with the top ten. A note on this clone: Its antigen is currently unknown.

The sequence derives from an adult with an advanced solid tumor such as melanoma, head and neck, liver or kidney cancer. The sequenced sample was CD4+ or CD8+ T cells sorted from blood, obtained in a trial of the OX40 agonist ivuxolimab.

DNA for the CDR3: TGTGCCAGCAGCTTAGATATGAGCGGGGCCCTGGAGACCCAGTACTTC. Amino acids: CASSLDMSGALETQYF. V usage is TRBV11-2 and J usage is TRBJ2-5; TRBD2 aligns across 7 bases. Germline CDR1 reads SGHAT; CDR2 reads FQNNGV. The CDR3 runs to 16 residues. The trim removed 0 bases at V and 5 bases at J, leaving 9 bases unmatched.